The clone carrying this T cell receptor beta chain was picked up one time. In the study's own analysis: Reference gene primers were amplified, and this amplification served to estimate nucleated cell counts. Data came from immunoSEQ multiplex PCR; TCRdb stores just in-frame clones and leaves some out. D and trimming were read from the DNA, whereas the V and J calls and clone size are those reported in that table. The sample includes approximately 90,000 clones, 75% to 85% of them seen just once. The germline CDR1 and CDR2 sequences are LNHDA and SQIVND (reference sequence). CDR3 length equals 15 residues. V lost 4 bases to trimming and J lost 3 bases; unmatched junction nucleotides: 9. The entry originates in a study of blood T cell repertoires in COVID-19. On the study more broadly: Whether acute or convalescent, the COVID-19 samples came from the United States, Italy and Spain.

Material for sequencing was peripheral blood. The V and J genes are TRBV19 and TRBJ2-7, with 7 bases lining up with TRBD1. The receptor's source is a woman older than 75 with acute or convalescent COVID-19. Here the CDR3 DNA reads TGTGCCAGTAGTACTTACAGGGGAAGCTTCTACGAGCAGTACTTC. Amino acids: CASSTYRGSFYEQYF.